One and the same sample provided the 16 T cell receptor beta chains below, sequenced in a study of control samples from healthy donors and cancer patients. Profiling relied on immunoSEQ multiplex PCR, and the TCRdb table lists in-frame clones only, not all of them. The sample lists 54,000 or so clones; about 95% were seen once. The specimen was blood. Receptors were obtained from a man younger than 40 in good health.

V is TRBV18 and J is TRBJ1-4; 7 bases fit TRBD1. The CDR3 runs to 17 residues. V lost 6 bases, J lost 0 bases, and 10 bases stayed unmatched. Germline CDR1 is KGHSH and CDR2 is LQKENI. The CDR3 is CASSQGGQTTTNEKLFF. The CDR3 DNA reads as TGTGCCAGCTCCCAAGGGGGACAGACTACAACTAATGAAAAACTGTTTTTT.

The rearrangement uses TRBV7-9 and TRBJ2-1; D is undetermined. The CDR3 sequence is 14 residues long. Looked up from germline, CDR1 is SEHNR and CDR2 is FQNEAQ (reference sequence). The V and J ends lost 1 base and 6 bases respectively, with 10 bases between them. The CDR3 DNA sequence: TGTGCCAGCAGCTTAGTATCGAGTAGCAATGAGCAGTTCTTC. Translation gives CASSLVSSSNEQFF.

This chain uses TRBV7-2 with TRBJ2-7; TRBD2 is a possible D gene (6 bases). The germline CDR1 and CDR2 sequences are SGHTA and FQGNSA. This CDR3 has 15 residues. The ends were cut back, 0 bases at V and 2 bases at J, with 11 bases in the middle. CDR3 DNA: TGTGCCAGCAGCTTAGCCCCCCGCGGGGCCTACGAGCAGTACTTC. Residues: CASSLAPRGAYEQYF.

The V and J genes are TRBV7-3 and TRBJ1-1; D call uncertain. Germline V CDR1 and CDR2: SGHTA, FQGTGA. With 8 bases removed from V and 1 base from J, the gap between germline ends came to 11 bases. The CDR3 has 13 residues. In nucleotides, the CDR3 is TGTGCCAGCCGAAGGGTCCCGAACACTGAAGCTTTCTTT. It encodes CASRRVPNTEAFF.

The chain recombines TRBV18 with TRBJ2-5, with 7 bases matching TRBD2. CDR1 and CDR2 (germline): KGHSH, LQKENI. Germline trimming cut 1 base from V and 4 bases from J; bases unmatched to any gene: 9. This CDR3 comprises 16 residues. The CDR3 DNA reads TGTGCCAGCTCACCACGAGGAGGTGGGAGGGCAGAGACCCAGTACTTC. This translates into CASSPRGGGRAETQYF.

This sequence joins TRBV7-2 and TRBJ2-1; 9 bases fit TRBD2. The CDR3 has 16 amino acids. Trimming took 5 bases from V and 8 from J; bases not matched to a gene: 13. Looked up from germline, CDR1 is SGHTA and CDR2 is FQGNSA. The CDR3 bases are TGTGCCAGCAGCCAGATGGGTAGCGGGAGTTTCGATGAGCAGTTCTTC. Protein sequence: CASSQMGSGSFDEQFF.

The chain carries TRBV9 and TRBJ2-3; 8 bases are shared with TRBD1. Germline trimming cut 4 bases from V and 5 bases from J; bases unmatched to any gene: 6. This CDR3 has 14 amino acids. The germline V gene has CDR1 SGDLS and CDR2 YYNGEE. The CDR3 sequence: CASSLWTGRDTQYF. CDR3 nucleotides: TGTGCCAGCAGCCTTTGGACAGGGCGAGATACGCAGTATTTT.

The chain joins TRBV19 to TRBJ1-4; D unclear. V lost 6 bases, J lost 3 bases, and 8 bases lay in between. The CDR3 runs to 13 residues. Germline CDR1 reads LNHDA; CDR2 reads SQIVND (reference sequence). The DNA for the CDR3 is TGTGCCAGTAGCTGGCGGCCTAATGAAAAACTGTTTTTT. This encodes CASSWRPNEKLFF.

This rearrangement joins TRBV7-2 to TRBJ2-1; D ambiguous. Trimming removed 4 bases at V and 8 bases at J, with 12 bases between. This CDR3 is 13 amino acids long. Germline CDR1 SGHTA, CDR2 FQGNSA. The CDR3 loop reads CASSSLRGDEQFF. The CDR3 DNA reads as TGTGCCAGCAGCTCCCTACGTGGGGATGAGCAGTTCTTC.

DNA of the CDR3: TGTGCCAGCAGCATCTTAGCGGGAGGGATAAACAATGAGCAGTTCTTC. Amino acid sequence: CASSILAGGINNEQFF. V gene TRBV9 combines with J gene TRBJ2-1; TRBD2 matches at 11 bases. The CDR3 extends over 16 amino acids. Unmatched junction bases numbered 8, after V lost 4 bases and J lost 5 bases. Looked up from germline, CDR1 is SGDLS and CDR2 is YYNGEE.

This rearrangement joins TRBV28 to TRBJ1-2, with D possibly being TRBD1 (5 bases). The V gene lost 6 bases and the J gene lost 5 bases, with 10 bases spanning the gap. This CDR3 has 12 amino acids. The germline V gene encodes CDR1 MDHEN and CDR2 SYDVKM. This CDR3 is CASRRTPYGYTF. The CDR3, as DNA: TGTGCCAGCAGACGGACACCATATGGCTACACCTTC.

V and J are TRBV29-1 and TRBJ2-7; D is ambiguous. This CDR3 spans 13 amino acids. Per germline, CDR1 SQVTM and CDR2 ANQGSEA. V lost 5 bases and J 3 bases, leaving 14 bases between the germline ends. The CDR3 coding sequence is TGCAGCGTTAGTAATCCATCGGGCTACGAGCAGTACTTC. Its translation: CSVSNPSGYEQYF.

There are a few counts of this clone. The rearrangement uses TRBV28 and TRBJ1-2; 8 positions agree with TRBD1. Per the germline V gene, CDR1 is MDHEN and CDR2 is SYDVKM. The ends lost 5 bases at V and 6 bases at J; junction bases unmatched: 11. The CDR3 extends over 15 amino acids. CDR3 nucleotides: TGTGCCAGCAGTACAGGGGGAGAACCCCTTCATGGCTACACCTTC. Its protein is CASSTGGEPLHGYTF.

This chain links TRBV29-1 with TRBJ1-3; D is possibly TRBD1 (5 bases). The V gene's germline CDR1 is SQVTM and CDR2 ANQGSEA. The V and J ends lost 6 bases and 4 bases respectively, with 13 bases between them. The CDR3 sequence is 13 residues long. CDR3 sequence (DNA): TGCAGCGTAGTACTGACAGCCGGAAACACCATATATTTT. This encodes CSVVLTAGNTIYF.

V and J are TRBV7-3 and TRBJ2-6, with TRBD2 as a possible D gene (5 bases). V was pared by 7 bases and J by 4 bases, with 17 bases between. Germline assignment: CDR1 SGHTA and CDR2 FQGTGA. The CDR3 is 16 residues long. The CDR3 spells CASTKNPGFGANVLTF. CDR3 DNA sequence: TGTGCCAGCACTAAAAACCCGGGGTTCGGGGCCAACGTCCTGACTTTC.

The J gene is TRBJ1-6, the V gene TRBV11-2; 7 bases are a match to TRBD1. The length of the CDR3 is 19 residues. Trimming at V came to 3 bases and at J to 1 base, leaving 12 bases not matched to a gene. Germline CDR1 SGHAT, CDR2 FQNNGV. The CDR3 DNA sequence: TGTGCCAGCAGCTTCCTAGGACAGGCTAAGGGGTCCTATAATTCACCCCTCCACTTT. Amino acids: CASSFLGQAKGSYNSPLHF.